The 24 T cell receptor beta chains given below trace back to one sample, sequenced in a study of blood T cell repertoires in COVID-19. Clones were sequenced by immunoSEQ multiplex PCR, and TCRdb holds only the in-frame ones, with some missing. The table includes around 150,000 clones, 70% to 90% detected once. The sample consisted of peripheral blood. The receptors stem from a human donor in a cohort sampled during active COVID-19.

The rearrangement links TRBV10-1 to TRBJ1-1; the match to TRBD1 covers 7 bases. Germline values: CDR1 WNHNN, CDR2 SYGVQD (reference sequence). The CDR3 has 13 residues. V lost 6 bases and J lost 4; bases outside the gene matches: 5. The CDR3 spells CASRRGRITEAFF. The CDR3 DNA follows: TGCGCCAGCAGGAGGGGGCGGATCACTGAAGCTTTCTTT.

This clone was seen only a few times. The chain carries TRBV7-9 and TRBJ2-2, with TRBD1 matching 8 bases. The junction had 6 bases not matched to a gene; V was cut back by 8 bases and J by 1 base. Germline V gene sequence: CDR1 SEHNR, CDR2 FQNEAQ (reference sequence). The CDR3 has 15 amino acids. Here the CDR3 DNA reads TGTGCCAGCCTGACAGGGGCGAAGAACACCGGGGAGCTGTTTTTT. Translated: CASLTGAKNTGELFF.

This clone has a single count. The rearrangement links TRBV11-3 to TRBJ2-3; 9 positions match TRBD2. The germline gives CDR1 SGHNT, CDR2 YENEEA. Losses at the gene ends were 2 bases for V and 5 bases for J; bases not matched to a gene: 5. The CDR3 runs to 15 residues. The CDR3 here is CASSLRRAGGDTQYF. DNA for the CDR3: TGTGCCAGCAGCTTACGCCGAGCGGGGGGAGATACGCAGTATTTT.

The chain combines TRBV11-2 with TRBJ2-4, with a possible D match to TRBD1 (6 bases). Per germline, CDR1 SGHAT and CDR2 FQNNGV. The CDR3 spans 14 residues. V was clipped by 5 bases and J by 3 bases, with 11 bases between them. The CDR3 is CASSPRTVKNIQYF. CDR3 in DNA: TGTGCCAGCAGCCCGAGGACAGTCAAAAACATTCAGTACTTC.

The genes are TRBV5-1 and TRBJ2-1, with D possibly matching TRBD1 (8 bases). This CDR3 has 15 residues. The germline gives CDR1 SGHRS, CDR2 YFSETQ. V lost 4 bases and J 4 bases, leaving 15 bases between the germline ends. The CDR3 DNA reads as TGCGCCAGCAGCGCCACAGGGGGGGAGTACAATGAGCAGTTCTTC. It codes for CASSATGGEYNEQFF.

J is TRBJ2-2 and V is TRBV4-1, with a possible D match to TRBD1 (5 bases). The CDR3 runs 16 residues. Germline loops: CDR1 MGHRA, CDR2 YSYEKL. V dropped 4 bases and J dropped 7 bases, with 19 bases sitting between them. This chain's CDR3 is CASSRLREQARGELFF. CDR3 sequence (DNA): TGCGCCAGCAGCCGTCTAAGAGAACAGGCCCGCGGGGAGCTGTTTTTT.

This chain uses TRBV18 with TRBJ1-2, with D perhaps TRBD1 (5 bases). The V end was cut by 4 bases, the J end by 8 bases, with 14 bases between. In germline, CDR1 is KGHSH, CDR2 LQKENI. The CDR3 is made up of 13 amino acids. The CDR3 loop is CASSRQGLEGYTF. The CDR3 region has the DNA TGTGCCAGCTCACGGCAGGGTTTAGAGGGCTACACCTTC.

The CDR3 protein is CASSLGTEPSGSSGELFF. CDR3 in DNA: TGCGCCAGCAGCTTGGGGACGGAGCCTAGCGGGAGCTCCGGGGAGCTGTTTTTT. The V and J genes are TRBV5-1 and TRBJ2-2, with 10 bases identical to TRBD2. The CDR3 is made up of 18 amino acids. The junction had 11 bases not matched to a gene; V was cut back by 0 bases and J by 6 bases. Germline CDR1 reads SGHRS; CDR2 reads YFSETQ.

The genes are TRBV29-1 and TRBJ1-1, with D maybe TRBD1 (5 bases). Looked up from germline, CDR1 is SQVTM and CDR2 is ANQGSEA. V lost 6 bases and J lost 6, with 14 bases in between. This CDR3 spans 12 amino acids. The CDR3 DNA is TGCAGCGTGACGAACCGGGGGTCTGAAGCTTTCTTT. It encodes CSVTNRGSEAFF.

The rearrangement links TRBV12-3 or TRBV12-4 to TRBJ1-1; D might be TRBD1 (6 bases). Between the trimmed V and J ends, which lost 6 bases and 7 bases, there was a span of 12 bases. This CDR3 region has 12 residues. CDR3 amino acids: CASSGGRVEAFF. In DNA, the CDR3 is TGTGCCAGCAGCGGGGGGCGGGTTGAAGCTTTCTTT.

CDR3 bases: TGCGCCAGCAGTGTAGGAGGAACAGGGTCCTTACATGAGCAGTTCTTC. Residues: CASSVGGTGSLHEQFF. The chain is built from TRBV10-2 and TRBJ2-1; D is perhaps TRBD1 (6 bases). CDR3 length: 16 residues. Per germline, CDR1 WSHSY and CDR2 SAAADI. V lost 4 bases to trimming and J lost 8 bases, with 21 bases between them.

The chain couples TRBV5-1 to TRBJ2-4, with 13 bases matching TRBD2. This CDR3 region has 20 residues. CDR1 is SGHRS, CDR2 YFSETQ, per germline. Trimming took 4 bases from V and 0 from J; bases not matched to a gene: 13. DNA of the CDR3: TGCGCCAGCAGCACACGTACGGGGACTAGCGGGGTGGGAGCCAAAAACATTCAGTACTTC. Residues: CASSTRTGTSGVGAKNIQYF.

The rearrangement uses TRBV19 and TRBJ1-1; D call uncertain. The V end lost 7 bases, the J end lost 0 bases, and 15 bases lay between the germline ends. Germline V lookup: CDR1 LNHDA, CDR2 SQIVND (reference sequence). The CDR3 has 15 residues. CDR3 sequence: CASTLTGIMNTEAFF. CDR3 coding DNA: TGTGCCAGTACTCTGACGGGAATAATGAACACTGAAGCTTTCTTT. The full variable domain, rest sourced from reference TRBV19 and TRBJ1-1, is DGGITQSPKYLFRKEGQNVTLSCEQNLNHDAMYWYRQDPGQGLRLIYYSQIVNDFQKGDIAEGYSVSREKKESFPLTVTSAQKNPTAFYLCASTLTGIMNTEAFFGQGTRLTVV.

Only one count was recorded for this clone. The V call is TRBV19, the J call TRBJ2-5; D gene uncertain. Per germline, CDR1 LNHDA and CDR2 SQIVND (reference sequence). V was pared by 4 bases and J by 0 bases, with 6 bases between. The CDR3 consists of 13 residues. The CDR3 bases are TGTGCCAGTAGTAGTGAGTACCAAGAGACCCAGTACTTC. This codes for CASSSEYQETQYF.

This sequence joins TRBV7-6 and TRBJ2-1; possibly TRBD1 for D (6 bases). The V gene's germline CDR1 is SGHVS and CDR2 FNYEAQ. The CDR3 totals 18 residues. The V end lost 2 bases, the J end lost 0 bases, and 17 bases lay between the germline ends. The CDR3 region is CASSLIRTGRSSYNEQFF. The CDR3 DNA reads as TGTGCCAGCAGCTTAATTAGAACAGGGCGCAGCTCCTACAATGAGCAGTTCTTC. The whole variable domain, filled in from reference TRBV7-6 and TRBJ2-1, reads GAGVSQSPRYKVTKRGQDVALRCDPISGHVSLYWYRQALGQGPEFLTYFNYEAQQDKSGLPNDRFSAERPEGSISTLTIQRTEQRDSAMYRCASSLIRTGRSSYNEQFFGPGTRLTVL.

V and J are TRBV5-1 and TRBJ2-2; perhaps TRBD2 as D (5 bases). This CDR3 region has 16 residues. Trimming removed 0 bases from V and 3 bases from J, with 12 bases in between. From germline, CDR1 is SGHRS and CDR2 YFSETQ. The CDR3 coding sequence is TGCGCCAGCAGCTTGGGTCTTAGCGACCACACCGGGGAGCTGTTTTTT. It translates to CASSLGLSDHTGELFF.

V gene TRBV7-9 combines with J gene TRBJ1-2, with D tentatively TRBD1 (5 bases). Looked up from germline, CDR1 is SEHNR and CDR2 is FQNEAQ (reference sequence). This CDR3 has 16 amino acids. Trimming left V 4 bases short and J 4 bases short, with 19 bases between. CDR3 sequence (DNA): TGTGCCAGCAGCTACCCTCACGACAGTTTTGCCTATGGCTACACCTTC. Translating gives CASSYPHDSFAYGYTF.

The chain recombines TRBV7-2 with TRBJ2-7; D is ambiguous. The CDR3 extends over 12 amino acids. The V and J ends lost 5 bases and 3 bases respectively, with 8 bases between them. CDR1 is SGHTA, CDR2 FQGNSA, per germline. CDR3 sequence: CASSPGLYEQYF. CDR3 DNA: TGTGCCAGCAGCCCGGGTCTCTACGAGCAGTACTTC.

The rearrangement joins TRBV2 to TRBJ1-1, with 8 bases lining up with TRBD1. This CDR3 comprises 13 residues. The J segment lost 7 bases and the V segment lost 6 bases, leaving 7 bases of the junction unmatched. The germline CDR1 and CDR2 sequences are SNHLY and FYNNEI. Written as DNA, the CDR3 is TGTGCCAGCAGAGACACAGGGGGACTTGAAGCTTTCTTT. The encoded protein is CASRDTGGLEAFF.

This chain links TRBV4-1 with TRBJ2-7; D is undetermined. Germline values: CDR1 MGHRA, CDR2 YSYEKL. The V and J ends lost 2 bases and 0 bases respectively, with 8 bases between them. The length of the CDR3 is 14 residues. DNA of the CDR3: TGCGCCAGCAGCCAACCTCTTCTCTCCTACGAGCAGTACTTC. Its protein product is CASSQPLLSYEQYF.

CDR3: CASSYDSGYNEQFF. The CDR3 DNA reads TGTGCCAGCAGTTACGACTCGGGGTACAATGAGCAGTTCTTC. The gene calls are TRBV6-2 or TRBV6-3 and TRBJ2-1, with D perhaps TRBD2 (5 bases). In germline, CDR1 is MNHEY, CDR2 SVGEGT. Trimming cost V 2 bases and J 4 bases, with 9 bases left between them. The length of the CDR3 is 14 residues.

The chain couples TRBV6-5 to TRBJ2-5; 8 nucleotides align to TRBD1. CDR1 and CDR2 from the germline V gene are MNHEY and SVGAGI. This CDR3 region has 16 residues. Germline trimming cut 0 bases from V and 6 bases from J; bases unmatched to any gene: 9. The CDR3 nucleotides read TGTGCCAGCAGTTACTCGGGATCGCAGGGGGCCAAGACCCAGTACTTC. This gives the protein CASSYSGSQGAKTQYF.

This clone appeared once. The chain has TRBV2 and TRBJ1-1; D is uncertain. The germline V gene has CDR1 SNHLY and CDR2 FYNNEI. Trimming removed 5 bases from V and 1 base from J, with 20 bases in between. CDR3 length equals 17 residues. The CDR3 reads CASSPRSLNPGNTEAFF. The CDR3 nucleotides read TGTGCCAGCAGTCCGCGCTCACTCAACCCCGGGAACACTGAAGCTTTCTTT.

The genes are TRBV6-5 and TRBJ2-7, with D tentatively TRBD2 (6 bases). This CDR3 has 13 amino acids. The germline gives CDR1 MNHEY, CDR2 SVGAGI. The V end was cut by 5 bases, the J end by 7 bases, with 15 bases between. CDR3 nucleotides: TGTGCCAGCAGTATTCTGAGTCGGGAGGAGCAGTACTTC. Its translation: CASSILSREEQYF.